This TCR beta chain was profiled in a study of blood T cells in healthy people across ages. Germline CDR1 is MNHEY and CDR2 is SMNVEV (reference sequence). Trimming shortened V by 7 bases and J by 7 bases, and 23 bases separated the two germline ends. The CDR3 length is 17 residues. Using a J-beta primer mix together with a sample-barcoded 5' primer, a second PCR was run for roughly 7 to 11 cycles. A single record per CDR3 protein comes from TCRdb applying MiXCR to the 5' RACE reads. In the table there are roughly 1.5 million distinct CDR3 sequences, around 40% of which are singletons. Of note for this clonotype: Its antigen remains unknown.

Study outcomes and limitations: Donor CMV infection status was unknown, possibly confounding age-related changes in expanded clonotypes.

The specimen was blood. The rearrangement joins TRBV27 to TRBJ1-6; D might be TRBD1 (5 bases). This clonotype originated in a woman aged 18-29 years in good health. CDR3 in amino acids: CASTRFGAGAKNSPLHF. The CDR3 DNA follows: TGTGCCAGCACCAGGTTTGGGGCAGGAGCTAAGAATTCACCCCTCCACTTT.